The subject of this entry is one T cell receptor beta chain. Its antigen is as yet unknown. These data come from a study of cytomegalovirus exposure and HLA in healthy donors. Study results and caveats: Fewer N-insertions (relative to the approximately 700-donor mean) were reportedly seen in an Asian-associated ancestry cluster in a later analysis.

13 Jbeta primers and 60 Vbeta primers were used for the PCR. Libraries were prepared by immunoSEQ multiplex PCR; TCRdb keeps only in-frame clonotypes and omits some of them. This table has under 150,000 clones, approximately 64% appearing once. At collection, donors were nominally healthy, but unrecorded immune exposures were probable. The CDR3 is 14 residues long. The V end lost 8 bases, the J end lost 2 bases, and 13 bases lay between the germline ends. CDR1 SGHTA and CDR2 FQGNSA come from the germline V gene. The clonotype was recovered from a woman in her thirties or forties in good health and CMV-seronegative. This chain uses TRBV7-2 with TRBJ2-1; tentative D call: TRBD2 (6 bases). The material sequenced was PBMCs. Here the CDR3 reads CASYAGFPYNEQFF. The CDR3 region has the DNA TGTGCCAGCTACGCGGGGTTCCCCTACAATGAGCAGTTCTTC.